The subject of this entry is one T cell receptor beta chain. This sample is part of a study of cytomegalovirus exposure and HLA in healthy donors. PCR involved 60 Vbeta and 13 Jbeta primers. The data were produced by immunoSEQ multiplex PCR, yet TCRdb's version contains in-frame clones alone and is incomplete. Of 190,000 or so clones listed, about 80% are singletons. This sequence originates from a woman between 45 and 65 years old in good health and CMV-seropositive. Sequencing was performed on PBMCs.

CDR3 region: CASSSRQEQETQYF. In DNA form, the CDR3 reads TGTGCCAGCAGCTCTAGACAGGAGCAAGAGACCCAGTACTTC. The rearrangement uses TRBV7-9 and TRBJ2-5; the D gene is possibly TRBD1 (6 bases). This CDR3 spans 14 amino acids. Germline-derived CDR1 and CDR2 are SEHNR and FQNEAQ (reference sequence). V was clipped by 4 bases and J by 2 bases, with 11 bases between them.